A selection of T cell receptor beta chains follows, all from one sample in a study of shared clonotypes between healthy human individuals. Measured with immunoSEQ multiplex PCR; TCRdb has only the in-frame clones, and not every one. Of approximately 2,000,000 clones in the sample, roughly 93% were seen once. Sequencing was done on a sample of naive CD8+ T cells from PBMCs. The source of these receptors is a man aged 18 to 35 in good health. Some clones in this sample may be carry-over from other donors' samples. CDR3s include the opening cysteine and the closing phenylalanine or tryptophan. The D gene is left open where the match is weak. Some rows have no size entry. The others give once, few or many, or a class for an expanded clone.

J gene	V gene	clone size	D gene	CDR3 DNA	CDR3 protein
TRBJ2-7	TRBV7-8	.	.	TGTGCCAGCAGCTTAGAGTACGGACTAAGGTTCTACGAGCAGTACTTC	CASSLEYGLRFYEQYF
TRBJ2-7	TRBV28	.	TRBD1	TGTGCCAGCAGCCGACAGGGCTACGAGCAGTACTTC	CASSRQGYEQYF
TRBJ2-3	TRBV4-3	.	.	TGCGCCAGCAGCCAAGGAGTATCCGGGAGCACAGATACGCAGTATTTT	CASSQGVSGSTDTQYF
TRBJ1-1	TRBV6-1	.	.	TGTGCCAGCAGTGAAGGGTCTGCGAACACTGAAGCTTTCTTT	CASSEGSANTEAFF
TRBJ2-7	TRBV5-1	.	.	TGCGCCAGCAGCTTGGGCGACTCGTACGGTTTCGGCGAGCAGTACTTC	CASSLGDSYGFGEQYF
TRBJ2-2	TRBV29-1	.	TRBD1	TGCAGCGCCAGGACAGGGGGACGGACCGGGGAGCTGTTTTTT	CSARTGGRTGELFF
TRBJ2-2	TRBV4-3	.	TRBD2	TGCGCCAGCAGCCAAAACCCGGGACTAGCCCCTGTGAATAGCGGGGAGCTGTTTTTT	CASSQNPGLAPVNSGELFF
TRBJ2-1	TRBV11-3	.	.	TGTGCCAGCAGCAGCACTTTCACGAGCTCCTACAATGAGCAGTTCTTC	CASSSTFTSSYNEQFF
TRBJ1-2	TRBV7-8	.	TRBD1	TGTGCCAGCAGCTCCCGGGACAGCTATGGCTACACCTTC	CASSSRDSYGYTF
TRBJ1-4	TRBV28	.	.	TGTGCCAGCGACGGACAGACAACTAATGAAAAACTGTTTTTT	CASDGQTTNEKLFF
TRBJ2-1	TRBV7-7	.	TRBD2	TGTGCCAGCAGCTCGGGACTAGCGTCCTACAATGAGCAGTTCTTC	CASSSGLASYNEQFF
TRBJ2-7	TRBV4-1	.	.	TGCGCCAGCAGCCAAGACCGGGGAGGGGGCTACGAGCAGTACTTC	CASSQDRGGGYEQYF
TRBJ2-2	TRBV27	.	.	TGTGCCAGCAGTTTAAGAACCGGGGAGCTGTTTTTT	CASSLRTGELFF
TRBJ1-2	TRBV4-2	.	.	TGTGCCAGCAGCCAAGAACCGGGGAACTATGGCTACACCTTC	CASSQEPGNYGYTF
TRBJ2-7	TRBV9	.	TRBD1	TGTGCCAGCAGCGTAGAACAGGGACAGGGTCAAGGCGAGCAGTACTTC	CASSVEQGQGQGEQYF
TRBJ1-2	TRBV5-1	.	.	TGCGCCAGCAGCTTGGCCTTTACAAGACAGAAAAGCTACACCTTC	CASSLAFTRQKSYTF
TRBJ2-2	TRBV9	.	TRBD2	TGTGCCAGCAGCGCCGTAGCGGGAGGGCCTCGGGGGGAGCTGTTTTTT	CASSAVAGGPRGELFF
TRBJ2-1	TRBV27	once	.	TGTGCCAGCAGCCGTACAGGGTACAATGAGCAGTTCTTC	CASSRTGYNEQFF
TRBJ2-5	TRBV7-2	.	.	TGTGCCAGCAGCTTAGACAGGGAAGAGACCCAGTACTTC	CASSLDREETQYF
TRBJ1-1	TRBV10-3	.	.	TGTGCCATCAGTGAGTCAATAGGGAGAAGGGAAGCTTTCTTT	CAISESIGRREAFF
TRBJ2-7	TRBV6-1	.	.	TGTGCCAGCATTGACACGTTTTTCTACGAGCAGTACTTC	CASIDTFFYEQYF
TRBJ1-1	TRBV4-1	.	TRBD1	TGCGCCAGCAGCCAACCGCGGACAGGGGCCACTGAAGCTTTCTTT	CASSQPRTGATEAFF
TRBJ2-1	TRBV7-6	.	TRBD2	TGTGCCAGCAGCCACACTAGCGGGAGAGTCAATGAGCAGTTCTTC	CASSHTSGRVNEQFF
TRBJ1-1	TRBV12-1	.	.	TGTGCCAGCAGCTTCTTTAGTCCTCGGGGAGCTTTCTTT	CASSFFSPRGAFF
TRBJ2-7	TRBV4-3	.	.	TGCGCCAGCAGCCAACTTACAGGTTCCCACGAGCAGTACTTC	CASSQLTGSHEQYF
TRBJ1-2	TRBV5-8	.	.	TGTGCCAGCACCCTGGGGGCAGGTCGACGGGATGGCTACACCTTC	CASTLGAGRRDGYTF
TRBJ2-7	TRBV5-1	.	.	TGCGCCAGCAGAAGAGAGGGGATGGGAGAGCAGTACTTC	CASRREGMGEQYF
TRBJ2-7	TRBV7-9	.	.	TGTGCCAGCAGCCCTCCTTGGGGCGAGCAGTACTTC	CASSPPWGEQYF
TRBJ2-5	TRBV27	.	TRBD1	TGTGCCAGCAGTTCCATGACAGGGGGGCCGTATTACTTC	CASSSMTGGPYYF
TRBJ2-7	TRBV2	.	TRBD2	TGTGCCAGCTCCGGGACTAGCGGTTCCTACGAGCAGTACTTC	CASSGTSGSYEQYF
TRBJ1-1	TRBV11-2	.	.	TGTGCCAGCAGCTCCCGGGGCGTACCTGAAGCTTTCTTT	CASSSRGVPEAFF
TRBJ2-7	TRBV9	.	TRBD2	TGTGCCAGCAGCGTAGGTCTAGCGGGAGTGTACGAGCAGTACTTC	CASSVGLAGVYEQYF
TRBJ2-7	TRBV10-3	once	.	TGTGCCATCAGTGGGATCGACGGAGCCTACGAGCAGTACTTC	CAISGIDGAYEQYF
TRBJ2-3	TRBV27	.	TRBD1	TGTGCCAGCAGTCCACTAATCCGGGACAGGTCCACAGATACGCAGTATTTT	CASSPLIRDRSTDTQYF
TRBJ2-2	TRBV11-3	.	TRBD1	TGTGCCAGCAGCTTTGGGACAGTTAATCCCGGGGAGCTGTTTTTT	CASSFGTVNPGELFF
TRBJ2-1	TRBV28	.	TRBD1	TGTGCCAGCAGTTTTTCCCCCGGGACAGGGTCCGGCAATGAGCAGTTCTTC	CASSFSPGTGSGNEQFF
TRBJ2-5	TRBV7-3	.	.	TGTGCCAGCAGCTTACTTGCAGGGGACGGGGAGACCCAGTACTTC	CASSLLAGDGETQYF
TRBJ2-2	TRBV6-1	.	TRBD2	TGTGCCAGCAGTGACGGGGCGGGAGTAGCCGGGGAGCTGTTTTTT	CASSDGAGVAGELFF
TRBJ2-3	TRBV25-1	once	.	TGTGCCAGCAGTGGCCGGGACACACCGGTGCTGGGAGCGCAGTATTTT	CASSGRDTPVLGAQYF
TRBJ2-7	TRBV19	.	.	TGTGCCAGTAGTATAGGAGGGAGTGGCGAGCAGTACTTC	CASSIGGSGEQYF
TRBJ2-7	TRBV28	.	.	TGTGCCAGCAGTCAACCCCGGGACCGCGCCTACGAGCAGTACTTC	CASSQPRDRAYEQYF